This is a list of T cell receptor beta chains from one sample in a study of CD8 T cells in ankylosing spondylitis. MiXCR was run by TCRdb on the 5' RACE reads, yielding one entry per CDR3 protein. The data contain under 550,000 distinct CDR3 sequences, roughly a quarter of them singletons. The sample consisted of blood, either unsorted or a sorted T cell fraction (not recorded which). These receptors were taken from a male donor with ankylosing spondylitis. The CDR3 runs from the conserved cysteine through the conserved F or W. The D gene is left open where the match is weak. Size is stated for part of the rows, as once, few or many counts, or as a class when the clone is expanded.

NA,TRBJ2-1,TRBV24-1,TRBD2,TGTGCCACCAGTGGAGGGGAGGGTTACAATGAGCAGTTCTTC,CATSGGEGYNEQFF
few,TRBJ1-5,TRBV18,NA,TGTGCCAGCTCACTCCAGGACTACGGGCAGCCCCAGCATTTT,CASSLQDYGQPQHF
few,TRBJ1-1,TRBV3-1,NA,TGTGCCAGCACCCAGGGAGGCAGGAACACTGAAGCTTTCTTT,CASTQGGRNTEAFF
few,TRBJ2-3,TRBV11-2,TRBD1,TGTGCCAGCAGCTTAGGCGGACAGGGTAGGAATACGCAGTATTTT,CASSLGGQGRNTQYF
NA,TRBJ2-2,TRBV20-1,NA,TGCAGTGCTAGACCAGACCCCTTTTTCGGGAGGAACACCGGGGAGCTGTTTTTT,CSARPDPFFGRNTGELFF
NA,TRBJ2-1,TRBV11-3,TRBD2,TGTGCCAGCAGCTTAGGTGCTAGCGGGAGTATGGATGAGCAGTTCTTC,CASSLGASGSMDEQFF
few,TRBJ2-3,TRBV20-1,NA,TGCAGTGCTAGCTACTCGAGCACAGATACGCAGTATTTT,CSASYSSTDTQYF
NA,TRBJ1-1,TRBV7-9,NA,TGTGCCAGCAGCTTTCGGGCTGAAGCTTTCTTT,CASSFRAEAFF
few,TRBJ1-5,TRBV27,NA,TGTGCCAGCAGTTTAAACATAGGGGTTGGCAATCAGCCCCAGCATTTT,CASSLNIGVGNQPQHF
NA,TRBJ2-7,TRBV3-1,NA,TGTGCCAGCAGCCAAGCCGGGATGGCCTACGAGCAGTACTTC,CASSQAGMAYEQYF
NA,TRBJ2-1,TRBV19,TRBD2,TGTGCCAGTACCTATGGGCTAGCGGGAAACAATGAGCAGTTCTTC,CASTYGLAGNNEQFF
many,TRBJ2-2,TRBV5-1,NA,TGCGCCAGCAGCTTGTTTGAGGCGACCGGGGAGCTGTTTTTT,CASSLFEATGELFF
few,TRBJ2-5,TRBV5-1,NA,TGCGCCAGCAGTAACCGAGGACTACAAGAGACCCAGTACTTC,CASSNRGLQETQYF
few,TRBJ2-2,TRBV12-3/TRBV12-4,NA,TGTGCCAGCAGCCGCAGTGGTTCAGCTGCCGGGGAGCTGTTTTTT,CASSRSGSAAGELFF
NA,TRBJ1-1,TRBV5-1,TRBD1,TGCGCCAGCAGCCCCGGGACAGGGGTGATCACTGAAGCTTTCTTT,CASSPGTGVITEAFF
few,TRBJ2-1,TRBV2,NA,TGTGCCAGCAGTGGGGGGCTGGCTTTGGAGCAGTTCTTC,CASSGGLALEQFF
few,TRBJ2-7,TRBV18,NA,TGTGCCAGCTCACCACAGGAAAAATCCCAGGGCCTCTACGAGCAGTACTTC,CASSPQEKSQGLYEQYF
NA,TRBJ2-1,TRBV12-3/TRBV12-4,NA,TGTGCCAGCACCTCGGGACTAGGGGGCGATGAGCAGTTCTTC,CASTSGLGGDEQFF
NA,TRBJ1-1,TRBV5-1,NA,TGCGCCAGCAGCTTGCAATTGGGGGAGAACACTGAAGCTTTCTTT,CASSLQLGENTEAFF
NA,TRBJ1-2,TRBV5-1,NA,TGCGCCAGCAGCTTTCAGGGTAACTATGGCTACACCTTC,CASSFQGNYGYTF
NA,TRBJ2-3,TRBV27,NA,TGTGCCAGCAGTTTACTAGGTAGCGCAAATCTGGATACGCAGTATTTT,CASSLLGSANLDTQYF
few,TRBJ2-7,TRBV2,TRBD1,TGTGCCAGCAAACCCGGGACAGGGGACTACGAGCAGTACTTC,CASKPGTGDYEQYF